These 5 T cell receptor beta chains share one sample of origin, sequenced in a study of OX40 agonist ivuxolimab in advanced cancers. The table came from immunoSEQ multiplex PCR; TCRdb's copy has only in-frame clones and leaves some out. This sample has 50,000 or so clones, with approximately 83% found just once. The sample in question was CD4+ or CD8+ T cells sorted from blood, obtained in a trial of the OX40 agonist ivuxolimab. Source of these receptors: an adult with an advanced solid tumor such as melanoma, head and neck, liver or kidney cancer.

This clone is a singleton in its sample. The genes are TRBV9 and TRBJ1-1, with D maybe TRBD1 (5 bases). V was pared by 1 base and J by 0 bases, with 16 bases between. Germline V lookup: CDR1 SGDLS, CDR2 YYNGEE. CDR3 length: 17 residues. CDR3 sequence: CASSVSAGPWVNTEAFF. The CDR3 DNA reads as TGTGCCAGCAGCGTATCGGCAGGGCCATGGGTGAACACTGAAGCTTTCTTT.

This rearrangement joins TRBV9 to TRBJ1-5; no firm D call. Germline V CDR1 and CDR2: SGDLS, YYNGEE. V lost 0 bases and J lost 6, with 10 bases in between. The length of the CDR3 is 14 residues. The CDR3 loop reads CASSVGSSAQPQHF. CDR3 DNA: TGTGCCAGCAGCGTAGGGTCCTCGGCTCAGCCCCAGCATTTT.

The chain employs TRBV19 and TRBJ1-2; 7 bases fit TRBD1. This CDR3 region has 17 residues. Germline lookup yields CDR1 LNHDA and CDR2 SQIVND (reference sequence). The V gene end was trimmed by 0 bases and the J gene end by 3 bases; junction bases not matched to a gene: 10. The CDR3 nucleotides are TGTGCCAGTAGTATAGATGGTCTGGGACAGCCACACTATGGCTACACCTTC. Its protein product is CASSIDGLGQPHYGYTF.

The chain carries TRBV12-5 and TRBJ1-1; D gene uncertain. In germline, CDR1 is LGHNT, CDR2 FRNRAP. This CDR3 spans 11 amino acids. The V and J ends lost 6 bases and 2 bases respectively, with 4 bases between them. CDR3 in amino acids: CASGLNTEAFF. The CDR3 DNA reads TGTGCTAGTGGCCTAAACACTGAAGCTTTCTTT. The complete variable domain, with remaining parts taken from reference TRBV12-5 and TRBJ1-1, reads DARVTQTPRHKVTEMGQEVTMRCQPILGHNTVFWYRQTMMQGLELLAYFRNRAPLDDSGMPKDRFSAEMPDATLATLKIQPSEPRDSAVYFCASGLNTEAFFGQGTRLTVV.

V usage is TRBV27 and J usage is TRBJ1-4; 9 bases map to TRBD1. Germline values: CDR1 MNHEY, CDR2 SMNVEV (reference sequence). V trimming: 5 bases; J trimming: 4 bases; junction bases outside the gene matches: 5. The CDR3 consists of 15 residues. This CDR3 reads CASSLDRGINEKLFF. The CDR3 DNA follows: TGTGCCAGCAGTCTCGACAGGGGGATTAATGAAAAACTGTTTTTT.